Presented here are 5 T cell receptor beta chains from one specimen sequenced in a study of cytomegalovirus exposure and HLA in healthy donors (dated by TCRdb to 2016 to 2017). Libraries were built with the immunoSEQ multiplex PCR assay. For the multiplex PCR, a mixture combining 60 forward primers for TCR Vbeta segments and 13 reverse primers for TCR Jbeta segments was used. Held by TCRdb, this immuneACCESS table contains in-frame sequences only and omits some clones. Under half of the omission traces to an unresolved V gene where checked; the cause of the rest is unknown. Counted in this sample were some 140,000 clones; 77% of them appeared once. The ten largest clones represent over 0.9% of the sample. The specimen was PBMCs. Receptors originate from a woman aged 55-70 years in good health and CMV-seronegative.

This clone was seen once. The chain has TRBV6-1 and TRBJ1-1; 11 nucleotides align to TRBD1. V was pared by 5 bases and J by 5 bases, with 7 bases of the junction left unmatched. Germline CDR1 and CDR2: MNHNS and SASEGT. This CDR3 is built from 15 residues. Written as DNA, the CDR3 is TGTGCCAGCAGTCCCCGGACAGGGGGCGGGACTGAAGCTTTCTTT. Protein sequence: CASSPRTGGGTEAFF.

This sequence joins TRBV6-5 and TRBJ2-7; perhaps TRBD1 as D (5 bases). Trimming shortened V by 5 bases and J by 3 bases, and 8 bases separated the two germline ends. The CDR3 totals 12 residues. Germline V lookup: CDR1 MNHEY, CDR2 SVGAGI. The CDR3 reads CASSVQGYEQYF. In DNA, the CDR3 is TGTGCCAGCAGTGTCCAGGGCTACGAGCAGTACTTC.

This clone has a handful of counts. J is TRBJ1-1 and V is TRBV10-3, with a possible D match to TRBD1 (5 bases). Germline CDR1 is ENHRY and CDR2 is SYGVKD. The CDR3 has 14 amino acids. The V end lost 7 bases, the J end lost 1 base, and 13 bases lay between the germline ends. The CDR3 loop is CAITARGANTEAFF. The CDR3 DNA is TGTGCCATCACCGCGCGCGGGGCGAACACTGAAGCTTTCTTT.

This clone was counted once. CDR3 region: CASSSLGMGGYGYTF. The DNA for the CDR3 is TGTGCCAGCAGTTCTCTTGGTATGGGAGGCTATGGCTACACCTTC. The chain carries TRBV28 and TRBJ1-2; D call uncertain. CDR3 length: 15 amino acids. Germline V gene data show CDR1 as MDHEN and CDR2 as SYDVKM. Trimming removed 4 bases at V and 4 bases at J, with 16 bases between.

The rearrangement joins TRBV28 to TRBJ2-1, with 12 bases aligning to TRBD2. The germline V gene has CDR1 MDHEN and CDR2 SYDVKM. The CDR3 spans 16 residues. V was clipped by 4 bases and J by 1 base; unmatched bases: 2. In DNA form, the CDR3 reads TGTGCCAGCAGTTCAACTAGCGGGAGGTCCTACAATGAGCAGTTCTTC. This gives the protein CASSSTSGRSYNEQFF.